This is a list of T cell receptor beta chains from one sample in a study of blood T cell repertoires in COVID-19. Only in-frame clones appear in the TCRdb table, and some are missing; sequencing was by immunoSEQ multiplex PCR. The data show about 160,000 clones, 92% seen once. The sequenced material came from peripheral blood. These receptors came from a man aged 25 to 45 with COVID-19, enrolled during active disease. CDR3s include the opening cysteine and the closing phenylalanine or tryptophan. D genes are given only for firm matches. Expanded clones are given a class, and other clones once, few, many or no size at all.

j_call: TRBJ1-2; d_call: -; v_call: TRBV19; clone_size: -; cdr3_aa: CASSKGRDAQGGGYTF; cdr3_nt: TGTGCCAGTAGTAAGGGCAGGGACGCCCAGGGAGGTGGCTACACCTTC
j_call: TRBJ1-5; d_call: TRBD1; v_call: TRBV6-4; clone_size: -; cdr3_aa: CASRVQGVPSNQPQHF; cdr3_nt: TGTGCCAGCAGAGTTCAGGGGGTTCCGAGCAATCAGCCCCAGCATTTT
j_call: TRBJ1-1; d_call: -; v_call: TRBV15; clone_size: -; cdr3_aa: CATSRDRRTEAFF; cdr3_nt: TGTGCCACCAGCAGAGATCGGAGGACTGAAGCTTTCTTT
j_call: TRBJ2-1; d_call: TRBD2; v_call: TRBV29-1; clone_size: -; cdr3_aa: CSVVGPGRATNEQFF; cdr3_nt: TGCAGCGTTGTTGGTCCCGGGAGGGCCACGAATGAGCAGTTCTTC
j_call: TRBJ2-7; d_call: TRBD1; v_call: TRBV7-9; clone_size: -; cdr3_aa: CASSLLTGQGFYEQYF; cdr3_nt: TGTGCCAGCAGCTTGCTTACAGGACAGGGCTTTTACGAGCAGTACTTC
j_call: TRBJ2-5; d_call: TRBD2; v_call: TRBV27; clone_size: once; cdr3_aa: CASSLGRVAGLETQYF; cdr3_nt: TGTGCCAGCAGTTTGGGAAGAGTAGCGGGTCTGGAGACCCAGTACTTC
j_call: TRBJ2-3; d_call: TRBD2; v_call: TRBV19; clone_size: -; cdr3_aa: CASSTTSGTDTQYF; cdr3_nt: TGTGCCAGTAGTACGACTAGCGGAACAGATACGCAGTATTTT
j_call: TRBJ2-7; d_call: -; v_call: TRBV19; clone_size: -; cdr3_aa: CASSGPTYEQYF; cdr3_nt: TGTGCCAGTAGTGGGCCGACCTACGAGCAGTACTTC
j_call: TRBJ2-7; d_call: -; v_call: TRBV3-1/TRBV3-2; clone_size: once; cdr3_aa: CASSHKSLPNYEQYF; cdr3_nt: TGTGCCAGCAGCCATAAATCACTACCAAACTACGAGCAGTACTTC
j_call: TRBJ1-3; d_call: -; v_call: TRBV6-5; clone_size: -; cdr3_aa: CASSYSAGGSGNTIYF; cdr3_nt: TGTGCCAGCAGTTACTCAGCGGGGGGCTCTGGAAACACCATATATTTT
j_call: TRBJ2-1; d_call: -; v_call: TRBV6-6; clone_size: once; cdr3_aa: CASSHGINEQFF; cdr3_nt: TGTGCCAGCAGTCACGGGATCAATGAGCAGTTCTTC
j_call: TRBJ1-1; d_call: -; v_call: TRBV6-2/TRBV6-3; clone_size: -; cdr3_aa: CASSISSRGTEAFF; cdr3_nt: TGTGCCAGCAGTATAAGTTCCCGAGGCACTGAAGCTTTCTTT
j_call: TRBJ1-1; d_call: -; v_call: TRBV18; clone_size: once; cdr3_aa: CASSLGTPNTEAFF; cdr3_nt: TGTGCCAGCTCACTAGGGACACCGAACACTGAAGCTTTCTTT
j_call: TRBJ1-5; d_call: -; v_call: TRBV18; clone_size: -; cdr3_aa: CASSLRQDAQPQHF; cdr3_nt: TGTGCCAGCTCCCTTCGACAGGATGCGCAGCCCCAGCATTTT
j_call: TRBJ1-1; d_call: -; v_call: TRBV27; clone_size: -; cdr3_aa: CASSLSPREWGNTEAFF; cdr3_nt: TGTGCCAGCAGTTTATCCCCCAGGGAATGGGGGAACACTGAAGCTTTCTTT
j_call: TRBJ1-5; d_call: TRBD1; v_call: TRBV10-3; clone_size: -; cdr3_aa: CAISGPGQGNQPQHF; cdr3_nt: TGTGCCATCAGTGGACCCGGACAGGGGAATCAGCCCCAGCATTTT
j_call: TRBJ1-5; d_call: -; v_call: TRBV18; clone_size: -; cdr3_aa: CASSQSLRTDSNQPQHF; cdr3_nt: TGTGCCAGCTCACAGTCACTCCGGACAGATAGCAATCAGCCCCAGCATTTT
j_call: TRBJ1-1; d_call: -; v_call: TRBV18; clone_size: -; cdr3_aa: CASTREQNTEAFF; cdr3_nt: TGTGCCAGCACCCGGGAACAGAACACTGAAGCTTTCTTT
j_call: TRBJ1-4; d_call: TRBD1; v_call: TRBV6-2/TRBV6-3; clone_size: -; cdr3_aa: CASSTSLDRGQTNEKLFF; cdr3_nt: TGTGCCAGCAGTACGTCCTTGGACAGGGGGCAGACTAATGAAAAACTGTTTTTT
j_call: TRBJ1-2; d_call: -; v_call: TRBV4-2; clone_size: -; cdr3_aa: CASSQESQGYGYTF; cdr3_nt: TGTGCCAGCAGCCAAGAATCCCAGGGCTATGGCTACACCTTC
j_call: TRBJ2-5; d_call: TRBD2; v_call: TRBV6-5; clone_size: once; cdr3_aa: CASSYAGDQETQYF; cdr3_nt: TGTGCCAGCAGTTACGCGGGAGACCAAGAGACCCAGTACTTC
j_call: TRBJ1-1; d_call: TRBD1; v_call: TRBV12-3/TRBV12-4; clone_size: -; cdr3_aa: CASSLGQGYEAFF; cdr3_nt: TGTGCCAGCAGTTTAGGACAGGGGTACGAAGCTTTCTTT
j_call: TRBJ2-5; d_call: -; v_call: TRBV6-1; clone_size: -; cdr3_aa: CASREESRGKETQYF; cdr3_nt: TGTGCCAGCCGTGAAGAGTCCAGGGGAAAAGAGACCCAGTACTTC
j_call: TRBJ2-7; d_call: TRBD2; v_call: TRBV28; clone_size: -; cdr3_aa: CASTPRAGGPYEQYF; cdr3_nt: TGTGCCAGTACTCCCCGGGCGGGAGGGCCCTACGAGCAGTACTTC